These 27 T cell receptor beta chains came from one sample sequenced in a study of blood T cell repertoires in COVID-19. The assay was immunoSEQ multiplex PCR, and TCRdb's table has in-frame clones only and misses some. The data contain about 430,000 clones, 80% to 90% of them singletons. Sequenced sample: PBMCs or T cells enriched from blood (not recorded which). The origin of the receptors is a man under 40 who had recovered from COVID-19.

The rearrangement links TRBV7-8 to TRBJ1-2; D is perhaps TRBD1 (6 bases). Trimming cost V 1 base and J 4 bases, with 10 bases left between them. The CDR3 consists of 14 residues. Germline V gene lookup returns CDR1 SGHVS and CDR2 FQNEAQ. The chain's CDR3 is CASSLGGGPYGYTF. For the CDR3, the DNA is TGTGCCAGCAGCTTAGGAGGGGGTCCCTATGGCTACACCTTC. Drawing the rest from reference TRBV7-8 and TRBJ1-2, the complete variable domain is GAGVSQSPRYKVAKRGQDVALRCDPISGHVSLFWYQQALGQGPEFLTYFQNEAQLDKSGLPSDRFFAERPEGSVSTLKIQRTQQEDSAVYLCASSLGGGPYGYTFGSGTRLTVV.

The J gene is TRBJ2-3, the V gene TRBV7-6; possible D gene TRBD2, 7 bases. The germline V and J ends were trimmed by 5 bases and 5 bases, with 20 bases remaining between them. Germline V gives CDR1 SGHVS, CDR2 FNYEAQ. This CDR3 has 16 amino acids. CDR3 region: CASSRVSGGAGDTQYF. The DNA for the CDR3 is TGTGCCAGCAGCCGCGTATCGGGGGGCGCAGGAGATACGCAGTATTTT. The full variable domain, with the rest looked up from reference TRBV7-6 and TRBJ2-3, is GAGVSQSPRYKVTKRGQDVALRCDPISGHVSLYWYRQALGQGPEFLTYFNYEAQQDKSGLPNDRFSAERPEGSISTLTIQRTEQRDSAMYRCASSRVSGGAGDTQYFGPGTRLTVL.

This chain uses TRBV5-1 with TRBJ1-1, with D possibly matching TRBD1 (6 bases). Deletions cut 0 bases from V and 4 bases from J, with 7 bases between. This CDR3 is 13 amino acids long. The germline gives CDR1 SGHRS, CDR2 YFSETQ. As DNA, the CDR3 is TGCGCCAGCAGCTTGGTACAGGGCACTGAAGCTTTCTTT. Protein: CASSLVQGTEAFF.

The chain uses TRBV4-1 and TRBJ2-5; perhaps TRBD2 as D (6 bases). The germline V and J ends were trimmed by 4 bases and 7 bases, with 19 bases remaining between them. Germline V lookup: CDR1 MGHRA, CDR2 YSYEKL. The CDR3 has 15 amino acids. The CDR3 is CASSPAGLGLGTQYF. CDR3 DNA: TGCGCCAGCAGCCCGGCGGGACTCGGGCTCGGGACCCAGTACTTC.

The chain joins TRBV5-1 to TRBJ1-2; D may be TRBD1 (5 bases). The germline V and J ends were trimmed by 7 bases and 7 bases, with 14 bases remaining between them. This CDR3 comprises 12 residues. Looked up from germline, CDR1 is SGHRS and CDR2 is YFSETQ. CDR3 residues: CASAGEGRGYTF. CDR3 sequence (DNA): TGCGCCAGCGCGGGGGAGGGCCGTGGCTACACCTTC.

This clone has only one observation. This chain joins TRBV6-1 and TRBJ2-5, with 10 positions matching TRBD2. From germline, CDR1 is MNHNS and CDR2 SASEGT. The V and J ends lost 1 base and 4 bases, in that order; junction bases with no gene match: 12. This CDR3 has 18 residues. The CDR3 is CASSEVRWGLAGVETQYF. CDR3 sequence (DNA): TGTGCCAGCAGTGAAGTAAGGTGGGGCCTAGCGGGAGTAGAGACCCAGTACTTC.

Only one count was recorded for this clone. The V and J genes are TRBV5-1 and TRBJ1-6; TRBD1 aligns across 11 bases. Trimming removed 0 bases from V and 10 bases from J; junction bases left unmatched: 9. Per germline, CDR1 SGHRS and CDR2 YFSETQ. This CDR3 region has 17 residues. In DNA form, the CDR3 reads TGCGCCAGCAGCTTGGCCAGTTGGGGACAGGGGGGATCACCCCTCCACTTT. It codes for CASSLASWGQGGSPLHF.

The chain recombines TRBV28 with TRBJ2-7; 7 nucleotides match TRBD1. The CDR3 has 13 amino acids. With 8 bases clipped from V and 3 bases from J, the junction kept 7 bases outside the gene matches. CDR1 is MDHEN and CDR2 is SYDVKM in the germline V gene. The CDR3 loop is CASGRQGFYEQYF. Here the CDR3 DNA reads TGTGCCAGCGGTAGACAGGGATTCTACGAGCAGTACTTC.

The CDR3: CASSPLAGGWETQYF. CDR3 bases: TGTGCCAGCAGTCCCCTAGCGGGAGGCTGGGAGACCCAGTACTTC. The chain combines TRBV28 with TRBJ2-5; 11 bases are shared with TRBD2. Germline values: CDR1 MDHEN, CDR2 SYDVKM. The length of the CDR3 is 15 residues. The V gene end was trimmed by 5 bases and the J gene end by 5 bases; junction bases not matched to a gene: 7.

The chain recombines TRBV6-1 with TRBJ1-1; maybe TRBD1 (5 bases). Per germline, CDR1 MNHNS and CDR2 SASEGT. The V end lost 4 bases, the J end lost 0 bases, and 15 bases lay between the germline ends. The CDR3 is 16 amino acids. Written as DNA, the CDR3 is TGTGCCAGCAGTGCCCGGTCCCGGACACTGAACACTGAAGCTTTCTTT. Translated: CASSARSRTLNTEAFF.

The chain joins TRBV11-2 to TRBJ1-6; TRBD1 might be the D (5 bases). CDR1 is SGHAT and CDR2 is FQNNGV in the germline V gene. The CDR3 has 16 amino acids. V was pared by 2 bases and J by 8 bases, with 16 bases between. For the CDR3, the DNA is TGTGCCAGCAGCTTAACCCTCGACAGTCGGGATTCACCCCTCCACTTT. Its translation: CASSLTLDSRDSPLHF.

The chain combines TRBV5-1 with TRBJ2-5; weak D call: TRBD2 (6 bases). Germline assignment: CDR1 SGHRS and CDR2 YFSETQ. CDR3 length: 15 amino acids. The V gene lost 1 base and the J gene lost 1 base, with 11 bases spanning the gap. The DNA of the CDR3 is TGCGCCAGCAGCTTGTTCCCCGGGGGCCAAGAGACCCAGTACTTC. Translation: CASSLFPGGQETQYF. Full variable domain (outside the CDR3, taken from reference TRBV5-1 and TRBJ2-5): KAGVTQTPRYLIKTRGQQVTLSCSPISGHRSVSWYQQTPGQGLQFLFEYFSETQRNKGNFPGRFSGRQFSNSRSEMNVSTLELGDSALYLCASSLFPGGQETQYFGPGTRLLVL.

The rearrangement links TRBV6-5 to TRBJ2-7, with 8 bases aligning to TRBD2. The CDR3 runs 12 residues. The ends lost 9 bases at V and 4 bases at J; junction bases unmatched: 5. CDR1 and CDR2 (germline): MNHEY, SVGAGI. CDR3 nucleotides: TGTGCCAGGCATCCTAGCGGGTACGAGCAGTACTTC. Encoded protein: CARHPSGYEQYF.

The J gene is TRBJ2-7, the V gene TRBV28, with 8 bases aligning to TRBD2. Germline trimming cut 7 bases from V and 5 bases from J; bases unmatched to any gene: 7. From germline, CDR1 is MDHEN and CDR2 SYDVKM. The CDR3 extends over 13 amino acids. The CDR3 DNA reads TGTGCCAGCAAACGGACTAGCCCCGACGAGCAGTACTTC. Residues: CASKRTSPDEQYF.

V gene TRBV27 combines with J gene TRBJ1-5; D not resolved. V shed 0 bases and J shed 3 bases, with 12 bases lying between them. The CDR3 extends over 16 amino acids. CDR1 is MNHEY, CDR2 SMNVEV, per germline (reference sequence). The CDR3 DNA reads as TGTGCCAGCAGTTTATCCCCAACGCGGTTCAATCAGCCCCAGCATTTT. Its protein is CASSLSPTRFNQPQHF.

This chain joins TRBV6-6 and TRBJ1-2; 8 bases line up with TRBD1. The length of the CDR3 is 14 residues. Germline V gene lookup returns CDR1 MNHNY and CDR2 SVGAGI (reference sequence). The V segment lost 2 bases and the J segment 4 bases; nucleotides outside the gene matches: 3. The CDR3 is CASSYETGAYGYTF. CDR3 sequence (DNA): TGTGCCAGCAGTTACGAGACAGGGGCCTATGGCTACACCTTC.

J is TRBJ1-2 and V is TRBV16, with 9 bases fitting TRBD1. The CDR3 sequence is 17 residues long. V was pared by 4 bases and J by 8 bases, with 17 bases of the junction left unmatched. The germline V gene has CDR1 KGHSY and CDR2 FQNENV. The CDR3 spells CASSLTPTGQGFFGYTF. In nucleotides, the CDR3 is TGTGCCAGCAGCCTCACCCCGACGGGACAGGGATTCTTCGGCTACACCTTC.

J is TRBJ1-2 and V is TRBV5-4; 7 positions match TRBD1. CDR3 length: 16 amino acids. The J segment lost 4 bases and the V segment lost 1 base, leaving 10 bases of the junction unmatched. Germline CDR1 reads SGHNT; CDR2 reads YYREEE (reference sequence). CDR3 bases: TGTGCCAGCAGCTTGCCACGGACAGGAGGAATCTATGGCTACACCTTC. Amino acids: CASSLPRTGGIYGYTF.

This clone was found a few times. This chain links TRBV28 with TRBJ1-1; D is unresolved. Trimming removed 5 bases at V and 1 base at J, with 5 bases between. The V gene's germline CDR1 is MDHEN and CDR2 SYDVKM. The CDR3 length is 12 residues. The CDR3 DNA reads as TGTGCCAGCAGTCCATGGAACACTGAAGCTTTCTTT. Translated: CASSPWNTEAFF.

The chain uses TRBV28 and TRBJ1-5; D uncertain. The V gene lost 8 bases and the J gene lost 4 bases, with 15 bases spanning the gap. This CDR3 comprises 14 residues. Per germline, CDR1 MDHEN and CDR2 SYDVKM. CDR3 loop: CASGLGPINQPQHF. CDR3 in DNA: TGTGCCAGCGGGCTCGGCCCGATAAATCAGCCCCAGCATTTT. Supplemented by reference TRBV28 and TRBJ1-5, the full variable domain reads DVKVTQSSRYLVKRTGEKVFLECVQDMDHENMFWYRQDPGLGLRLIYFSYDVKMKEKGDIPEGYSVSREKKERFSLILESASTNQTSMYLCASGLGPINQPQHFGDGTRLSIL.

This clone came up once. The chain joins TRBV19 to TRBJ1-1; weak D call: TRBD1 (6 bases). Per germline, CDR1 LNHDA and CDR2 SQIVND (reference sequence). Trimming took off 5 bases at V and 5 bases at J, with 12 bases between the two ends. The CDR3 extends over 13 amino acids. Here the CDR3 reads CASSEQGFTEAFF. For the CDR3, the DNA is TGTGCCAGTAGTGAACAGGGATTTACTGAAGCTTTCTTT.

This clone occurred a few times. V is TRBV10-3 and J is TRBJ2-5; TRBD1 agrees at 8 bases. Germline V gene sequence: CDR1 ENHRY, CDR2 SYGVKD. The junction had 9 bases not matched to a gene; V was cut back by 8 bases and J by 1 base. The CDR3 totals 15 residues. The chain's CDR3 is CAISEGDRSQETQYF. The CDR3 coding sequence is TGTGCCATCTCGGAGGGGGACAGGAGCCAAGAGACCCAGTACTTC.

This rearrangement joins TRBV11-2 to TRBJ1-4, with TRBD1 as a possible D gene (6 bases). V lost 4 bases and J lost 11, with 17 bases in between. The CDR3 sequence is 14 residues long. CDR1 and CDR2 (germline): SGHAT, FQNNGV. In DNA form, the CDR3 reads TGTGCCAGCAGCTCTGGGGGCCAGGGGCGGAAACTGTTTTTT. This translates into CASSSGGQGRKLFF.

This clone was detected once. The chain joins TRBV12-3 or TRBV12-4 to TRBJ1-4; a weak D match, TRBD1 (6 bases). The CDR3 contains 13 residues. Trimming left V 5 bases short and J 5 bases short, with 9 bases between. As DNA, the CDR3 is TGTGCCAGCAGTGGGACACCGAATGAAAAACTGTTTTTT. Residues: CASSGTPNEKLFF.

The V call is TRBV29-1, the J call TRBJ1-1, with TRBD1 as a possible D gene (6 bases). Germline V lookup: CDR1 SQVTM, CDR2 ANQGSEA. Trimming removed 7 bases from V and 6 bases from J, with 18 bases in between. The CDR3 has 13 amino acids. The CDR3 loop reads CSGTADLGAEAFF. Written as DNA, the CDR3 is TGCAGCGGGACAGCCGACCTAGGGGCTGAAGCTTTCTTT.

V and J are TRBV4-2 and TRBJ2-7; 8 bases agree with TRBD2. V shed 6 bases, J shed 0 bases, and the junction held 13 bases outside the gene matches. CDR3 length: 17 amino acids. The germline V gene has CDR1 LGHNA and CDR2 YNFKEQ. Written as DNA, the CDR3 is TGTGCCAGCAGTCCCGCGAGCGGGAGTCTGTACTCCTACGAGCAGTACTTC. Its translation is CASSPASGSLYSYEQYF.

For this clone: Other DNA sequences of this sample code for an identical CDR3. This chain connects TRBV5-1 to TRBJ2-3; maybe TRBD1 (5 bases). This CDR3 has 15 amino acids. Germline CDR1 and CDR2: SGHRS and YFSETQ. V lost 0 bases to trimming and J lost 3 bases, with 11 bases between them. In DNA form, the CDR3 reads TGCGCCAGCAGCTTGGAAGGTACAGGTACAGATACGCAGTATTTT. Encoded protein: CASSLEGTGTDTQYF.